Given below is one T cell receptor (beta chain) in context. The data originate from a study of naive and memory T cell subsets. The library had UMIs added by 3' ligation of an oligonucleotide to TCR cDNA. CDR1 SEHNR and CDR2 FQNEAQ come from the germline V gene (reference sequence). The V end was cut by 4 bases, the J end by 1 base, with 12 bases between. This CDR3 has 15 amino acids. Ligated cDNA underwent four rounds of PCR with nested alpha and beta constant region primers and SP2. Alpha and beta constant region primers primed reverse transcription for blood and skin samples. Using its own MiXCR run on the 5' RACE reads, TCRdb lists one record per CDR3 protein. The table has 50,000 to 60,000 distinct CDR3 sequences, around 7.3% seen once.

V and J are TRBV7-9 and TRBJ2-3; possibly TRBD1 for D (6 bases). The TCR originated in a female donor in good health. The CDR3 sequence: CASSSQDSRTDTQYF. CDR3 DNA: TGTGCCAGCAGCTCGCAGGACAGCCGCACAGATACGCAGTATTTT.